This record covers a single T cell receptor (beta chain). The data originate from a study of blood T cell repertoires in COVID-19. As for the study in general: Whether acute or convalescent, the COVID-19 samples came from the United States, Italy and Spain.

Per the original data handling: Reference gene primer amplification gave estimated nucleated cell counts. Assay: immunoSEQ multiplex PCR; the TCRdb copy retains only in-frame clones and omits some. That table gives V, J and clone size, and the DNA gave D and trimming. The table records more than 65,000 clones, roughly 80% of them present only once. Germline CDR1 MDHEN, CDR2 SYDVKM. The CDR3 covers 14 residues. V lost 5 bases, J lost 4 bases, and 11 bases lay in between. The J gene is TRBJ1-4, the V gene TRBV28, with D possibly matching TRBD1 (6 bases). This receptor was obtained from a woman between 70 and 85 years old with acute or convalescent COVID-19. The source material was peripheral blood. CDR3 protein: CASSGYRVNEKLFF. The CDR3 DNA reads TGTGCCAGCAGTGGCTACAGGGTTAATGAAAAACTGTTTTTT.